Listed below are T cell receptor beta chains from one sample, sequenced in a study of blood T cell repertoires in COVID-19. TCRdb's copy holds only in-frame clones and misses some; the assay was immunoSEQ multiplex PCR. The data hold approximately 160,000 clones, with 84% observed a single time. The specimen sequenced was PBMCs or T cells enriched from blood (not recorded which). The origin of the receptors is a man in his fifties who had recovered from COVID-19. Both conserved end residues are part of each CDR3. Each record gives: CDR3 protein, CDR3 DNA, V gene, clone size, D gene, J gene. D genes are given only for firm matches. The size of a clone is reported for some rows only, either as once, few or many, or as a class for expanded clones.

CDR3 protein: CASSRTGGVAYNEQFF
CDR3 DNA: TGTGCCAGTAGTCGGACAGGGGGTGTCGCCTACAATGAGCAGTTCTTC
V gene: TRBV19
clone size: -
D gene: TRBD1
J gene: TRBJ2-1

CDR3 protein: CASSPRDRNEKLFF
CDR3 DNA: TGTGCCAGCTCACCCCGGGACAGAAATGAAAAACTGTTTTTT
V gene: TRBV18
clone size: -
D gene: TRBD1
J gene: TRBJ1-4

CDR3 protein: CASSLPPSTSQMETQYF
CDR3 DNA: TGTGCCAGCAGCTTGCCGCCTTCGACTAGCCAGATGGAGACCCAGTACTTC
V gene: TRBV5-6
clone size: once
D gene: TRBD2
J gene: TRBJ2-5

CDR3 protein: CASRETGYSNQPQHF
CDR3 DNA: TGTGCCAGCAGGGAGACAGGGTATAGCAATCAGCCCCAGCATTTT
V gene: TRBV6-5
clone size: -
D gene: TRBD1
J gene: TRBJ1-5

CDR3 protein: CAISRQGRNTGELFF
CDR3 DNA: TGTGCCATCAGTAGACAGGGACGGAACACCGGGGAGCTGTTTTTT
V gene: TRBV10-3
clone size: once
D gene: TRBD1
J gene: TRBJ2-2

CDR3 protein: CASSNGRRLYEQYF
CDR3 DNA: TGTGCCAGTAGTAACGGACGGAGGTTGTACGAGCAGTACTTC
V gene: TRBV19
clone size: few
D gene: -
J gene: TRBJ2-7

CDR3 protein: CASSLGTGGGKLFF
CDR3 DNA: TGTGCCAGCAGCTTAGGTACAGGGGGTGGGAAACTGTTTTTT
V gene: TRBV11-2
clone size: -
D gene: TRBD1
J gene: TRBJ1-4

CDR3 protein: CASSELSNEQYF
CDR3 DNA: TGTGCCAGCAGTGAATTGAGTAACGAGCAGTACTTC
V gene: TRBV2
clone size: -
D gene: -
J gene: TRBJ2-7

CDR3 protein: CASSPRTGWDTEAFF
CDR3 DNA: TGTGCCAGCAGCCCACGGACAGGGTGGGACACTGAAGCTTTCTTT
V gene: TRBV13
clone size: -
D gene: TRBD1
J gene: TRBJ1-1

CDR3 protein: CASSQDYRATGELFF
CDR3 DNA: TGTGCCAGCAGCCAAGACTACAGGGCCACCGGGGAGCTGTTTTTT
V gene: TRBV14
clone size: -
D gene: -
J gene: TRBJ2-2

CDR3 protein: CAWYTSAERGLFGYTF
CDR3 DNA: TGTGCCTGGTACACCTCGGCGGAGCGCGGTTTGTTTGGCTACACCTTC
V gene: TRBV30
clone size: -
D gene: -
J gene: TRBJ1-2

CDR3 protein: CASKELELVDF
CDR3 DNA: TGTGCCTCCAAGGAGCTGGAATTGGTGGACTTC
V gene: TRBV2
clone size: -
D gene: -
J gene: TRBJ2-5

CDR3 protein: CASSLAPGAKNIQYF
CDR3 DNA: TGTGCCAGCAGCTTAGCCCCCGGAGCCAAAAACATTCAGTACTTC
V gene: TRBV7-2
clone size: -
D gene: -
J gene: TRBJ2-4

CDR3 protein: CASSATGGKVYTEAFF
CDR3 DNA: TGTGCCAGCAGCGCGACAGGGGGCAAGGTGTACACTGAAGCTTTCTTT
V gene: TRBV7-3
clone size: -
D gene: TRBD1
J gene: TRBJ1-1

CDR3 protein: CASSTQLAVSTDTQYF
CDR3 DNA: TGTGCCAGTAGTACGCAACTAGCGGTTAGCACAGATACGCAGTATTTT
V gene: TRBV19
clone size: -
D gene: TRBD2
J gene: TRBJ2-3

CDR3 protein: CASSRQGPGQGGNTIYF
CDR3 DNA: TGTGCCAGCAGCCGCCAGGGACCGGGACAGGGTGGAAACACCATATATTTT
V gene: TRBV7-3
clone size: -
D gene: TRBD1
J gene: TRBJ1-3

CDR3 protein: CASSPRDGRAYEQYF
CDR3 DNA: TGTGCCAGCAGCCCGCGGGACGGACGGGCCTACGAGCAGTACTTC
V gene: TRBV5-6
clone size: -
D gene: -
J gene: TRBJ2-7

CDR3 protein: CASSIGGAFAYGYTF
CDR3 DNA: TGTGCCAGCAGTATCGGGGGGGCTTTCGCCTATGGCTACACCTTC
V gene: TRBV14
clone size: -
D gene: -
J gene: TRBJ1-2

CDR3 protein: CASSLGRRDTIYF
CDR3 DNA: TGTGCCAGCAGCTTAGGCAGACGGGACACCATATATTTT
V gene: TRBV7-2
clone size: few
D gene: -
J gene: TRBJ1-3

CDR3 protein: CASSNTGGSGELFF
CDR3 DNA: TGTGCCAGTAGTAATACAGGGGGCAGCGGGGAGCTGTTTTTT
V gene: TRBV19
clone size: -
D gene: TRBD1
J gene: TRBJ2-2

CDR3 protein: CASSQAHDWRLGTQYF
CDR3 DNA: TGTGCCAGCAGCCAAGCTCACGACTGGAGGTTAGGGACCCAGTACTTC
V gene: TRBV4-2
clone size: -
D gene: -
J gene: TRBJ2-5

CDR3 protein: CASSPEARNRRPNSPLHF
CDR3 DNA: TGTGCCAGCAGTCCGGAAGCGCGCAACCGAAGACCTAATTCACCCCTCCACTTT
V gene: TRBV6-6
clone size: -
D gene: -
J gene: TRBJ1-6

CDR3 protein: CATETSGGNEQFF
CDR3 DNA: TGTGCCACCGAGACTAGCGGGGGAAATGAGCAGTTCTTC
V gene: TRBV2
clone size: -
D gene: TRBD2
J gene: TRBJ2-1

CDR3 protein: CASSPVVGRIIPSGANVLTF
CDR3 DNA: TGTGCCAGCTCACCAGTTGTTGGGCGCATAATCCCTTCTGGGGCCAACGTCCTGACTTTC
V gene: TRBV18
clone size: -
D gene: -
J gene: TRBJ2-6

CDR3 protein: CATSTGQPGNTIYF
CDR3 DNA: TGTGCCACCAGCACGGGACAGCCTGGAAACACCATATATTTT
V gene: TRBV15
clone size: -
D gene: TRBD1
J gene: TRBJ1-3

CDR3 protein: CASSRTGSGYTDTQYF
CDR3 DNA: TGTGCCAGCAGCCGAACGGGTAGCGGGTACACAGATACGCAGTATTTT
V gene: TRBV7-6
clone size: -
D gene: TRBD2
J gene: TRBJ2-3

CDR3 protein: CASSIGDGYTF
CDR3 DNA: TGTGCCAGCAGCATCGGGGATGGCTACACCTTC
V gene: TRBV7-9
clone size: -
D gene: -
J gene: TRBJ1-2

CDR3 protein: CASKSDLDRISGNTIYF
CDR3 DNA: TGCGCCAGCAAAAGCGACTTGGACAGGATCTCTGGAAACACCATATATTTT
V gene: TRBV4-1
clone size: -
D gene: TRBD1
J gene: TRBJ1-3

CDR3 protein: CAIAGYVGDTEAFF
CDR3 DNA: TGTGCCATTGCAGGGTATGTAGGGGACACTGAAGCTTTCTTT
V gene: TRBV6-5
clone size: few
D gene: -
J gene: TRBJ1-1

CDR3 protein: CASSYRDRVYNEQFF
CDR3 DNA: TGTGCCAGCAGCTACCGGGACAGGGTGTACAATGAGCAGTTCTTC
V gene: TRBV27
clone size: -
D gene: TRBD1
J gene: TRBJ2-1

CDR3 protein: CASSPTRGLYTEAFF
CDR3 DNA: TGTGCCAGCAGCCCCACCAGGGGTTTGTACACTGAAGCTTTCTTT
V gene: TRBV7-2
clone size: -
D gene: -
J gene: TRBJ1-1

CDR3 protein: CASRRVFIPSEQFF
CDR3 DNA: TGTGCCAGCAGGAGGGTCTTTATACCGAGTGAGCAGTTCTTC
V gene: TRBV6-5
clone size: -
D gene: -
J gene: TRBJ2-1

CDR3 protein: CASSNGQITLNTEAFF
CDR3 DNA: TGTGCCAGTAGTAATGGACAGATTACCTTGAACACTGAAGCTTTCTTT
V gene: TRBV19
clone size: -
D gene: -
J gene: TRBJ1-1

CDR3 protein: CASSQRVEEETQYF
CDR3 DNA: TGTGCCAGCAGTCAAAGAGTGGAGGAAGAGACCCAGTACTTC
V gene: TRBV11-2
clone size: -
D gene: -
J gene: TRBJ2-5

CDR3 protein: CASSIGAGGGYTF
CDR3 DNA: TGTGCCAGTAGTATAGGGGCAGGGGGAGGCTACACCTTC
V gene: TRBV19
clone size: -
D gene: TRBD1
J gene: TRBJ1-2

CDR3 protein: CASSFQGDDSPLHF
CDR3 DNA: TGTGCCAGCAGCTTCCAGGGGGATGATTCACCCCTCCACTTT
V gene: TRBV5-6
clone size: -
D gene: TRBD1
J gene: TRBJ1-6

CDR3 protein: CAISAVNEQFF
CDR3 DNA: TGTGCCATCAGTGCGGTCAATGAGCAGTTCTTC
V gene: TRBV10-3
clone size: -
D gene: -
J gene: TRBJ2-1

CDR3 protein: CASGSRTANYGYTF
CDR3 DNA: TGTGCTAGTGGTTCCCGGACAGCTAACTATGGCTACACCTTC
V gene: TRBV12-5
clone size: once
D gene: -
J gene: TRBJ1-2

CDR3 protein: CASSQTVQGLTF
CDR3 DNA: TGTGCCAGCAGCCAAACCGTACAGGGACTGACTTTC
V gene: TRBV12-3/TRBV12-4
clone size: -
D gene: -
J gene: TRBJ2-6

CDR3 protein: CASRSGAGNTIYF
CDR3 DNA: TGTGCCAGCAGGTCAGGGGCTGGAAACACCATATATTTT
V gene: TRBV6-5
clone size: -
D gene: -
J gene: TRBJ1-3

CDR3 protein: CTSSQDRGQGAWEQYF
CDR3 DNA: TGCACCAGCAGCCAAGATAGGGGACAGGGGGCGTGGGAGCAGTACTTC
V gene: TRBV1
clone size: -
D gene: -
J gene: TRBJ2-7

CDR3 protein: CATSRDPGSNQPQHF
CDR3 DNA: TGTGCCACCAGCAGAGATCCGGGGAGCAATCAGCCCCAGCATTTT
V gene: TRBV15
clone size: -
D gene: -
J gene: TRBJ1-5

CDR3 protein: CASIGTGQGYTF
CDR3 DNA: TGTGCCAGCATTGGGACAGGGCAGGGCTACACCTTC
V gene: TRBV6-5
clone size: -
D gene: TRBD1
J gene: TRBJ1-2

CDR3 protein: CASSRAGTDYGYTF
CDR3 DNA: TGTGCCAGCAGCCGAGCCGGGACAGACTATGGCTACACCTTC
V gene: TRBV28
clone size: -
D gene: TRBD1
J gene: TRBJ1-2

CDR3 protein: CASSSTHTEAFF
CDR3 DNA: TGTGCCAGCAGTTCAACACATACTGAAGCTTTCTTT
V gene: TRBV12-3/TRBV12-4
clone size: once
D gene: -
J gene: TRBJ1-1

CDR3 protein: CSGGVTDTQYF
CDR3 DNA: TGCAGCGGAGGTGTCACAGATACGCAGTATTTT
V gene: TRBV29-1
clone size: -
D gene: -
J gene: TRBJ2-3

CDR3 protein: CASSPGTGHQPQHF
CDR3 DNA: TGTGCCAGCTCTCCCGGGACAGGCCATCAGCCCCAGCATTTT
V gene: TRBV18
clone size: -
D gene: TRBD1
J gene: TRBJ1-5

CDR3 protein: CASSLDSRTEAFF
CDR3 DNA: TGTGCCAGCAGTTTAGACAGCCGGACTGAAGCTTTCTTT
V gene: TRBV27
clone size: many
D gene: -
J gene: TRBJ1-1